The entry below gives a single T cell receptor (beta chain) sequence along with its context. Germline V lookup: CDR1 MNHNS, CDR2 SASEGT. The V end lost 8 bases, the J end lost 2 bases, and 10 bases lay between the germline ends. The CDR3 loop spans 12 amino acids. CD45RO-negative cells were positively selected for CCR7, leaving out terminally differentiated effector memory CD45RA+ cells. These data originate in a study of shared clonotypes between healthy human individuals. About the research overall: Plates per donor: three CD4 naive, three CD4 memory, two CD8 naive, one CD8 memory.

Original analysis: Filtering was not the same, since immunoSEQ gave junction-only sequences without quality scores. Clones were read by immunoSEQ multiplex PCR, and TCRdb kept only the in-frame ones, dropping some. V, J and clone size derive from that table, while D and trimming were established from the DNA sequence. This repertoire shows hundreds of thousands of clones, approximately 96% found once; its top ten account for 0.11%. This clonotype originated in a young woman in good health. The rearrangement joins TRBV6-1 to TRBJ2-7; tentatively, D is TRBD1 (5 bases). Input material: naive CD8+ T cells sorted from blood. Here the CDR3 reads CASGAVTYEQYF. CDR3 sequence (DNA): TGTGCCAGCGGGGCCGTCACCTACGAGCAGTACTTC.